The rows below give T cell receptor beta chains drawn from one sample of a study of T cells after yellow fever vaccination. TCRdb re-analysed the 5' RACE reads in MiXCR, keeping a single row per CDR3 protein. The sample records 300,000 to 350,000 distinct CDR3 sequences, around 4.5% being singletons. The sample was PBMCs, taken 15 days after the yellow fever booster vaccination. The source is a man between 18 and 29 years old who received the YFV17D yellow fever vaccine. The CDR3 runs from the conserved cysteine through the conserved F or W.

>TRBV6-6
CASRAPGTGGIETQYF
>TRBV7-2
CASSSGLSWSTDTQYF
>TRBV4-3
CASSPWQGISGNTIYF
>TRBV15
CATSRDALHSYGYTF
>TRBV20-1
CSARSGGEKLFF
>TRBV5-1
CASGLAGGTYNEQFF
>TRBV30
CVVGGNTEAFF
>TRBV20-1
CSAGGRGSTDTQYF
>TRBV10-3
CATRGTTGELFF
>TRBV5-1
CASSLLPGERKETQYF
>TRBV7-3
CASRPTFGPLHF
>TRBV4-3
CASSQDGLAKNIQYF
>TRBV2
CASSDRGRRETQYF
>TRBV7-6
CASSLAAGRSDQPQHF
>TRBV11-2
CASSLDSRRAQYF
>TRBV12-3/TRBV12-4
CASSLWGSNEKLFF
>TRBV21-1
CAKDREQETQYF